This T cell receptor beta chain was recorded in a study of PD-1 blockade in classical Hodgkin lymphoma. Overall study: The study gave patients nivolumab 3 mg/kg intravenously every 2 weeks.

TCRdb keeps only in-frame clones here, not all; method: immunoSEQ multiplex PCR. The sample records about 90,000 clones, approximately 90% being singletons. The ends were cut back, 2 bases at V and 7 bases at J, with 15 bases in the middle. Germline loops: CDR1 SGHDT, CDR2 YYEEEE. This CDR3 is 14 amino acids long. Time point in this sample: cycle 4 day 1 (C4D1), after about 6 weeks of nivolumab. After autologous stem cell transplantation all patients relapsed, and prior brentuximab vedotin exposure differed between cohorts. Relapsed/refractory classical Hodgkin lymphoma patients had complete, partial or progressive responses.

The material sequenced was peripheral blood mononuclear cells (PBMCs), taken before the fourth cycle of nivolumab. The J gene is TRBJ1-2, the V gene TRBV5-6; a weak D match, TRBD1 (6 bases). The receptor's source is a human donor with classical Hodgkin lymphoma. For the CDR3, the DNA is TGTGCCAGCAGCTTCGTATCGGGGGGCGGTGGCTACACCTTC. Its protein is CASSFVSGGGGYTF. Full variable domain (missing parts from reference TRBV5-6 and TRBJ1-2): DAGVTQSPTHLIKTRGQQVTLRCSPKSGHDTVSWYQQALGQGPQFIFQYYEEEERQRGNFPDRFSGHQFPNYSSELNVNALLLGDSALYLCASSFVSGGGGYTFGSGTRLTVV.